These 31 T cell receptor beta chains came from one sample sequenced in a study of monozygotic twins with inflammatory bowel disease. TCRdb re-called the 5' RACE reads and catalogs CDR3 proteins one per entry, DNA excluded. Seen in this sample are about 110,000 distinct CDR3 sequences; the ten most common clones hold 9.5% to 15%. The specimen was blood. The receptors shown here come from a human donor with ulcerative colitis or Crohn's disease, or a healthy co-twin of an affected twin (not recorded which).

V gene TRBV7-2 combines with J gene TRBJ1-5. CDR3 size: 13 residues. Germline lookup yields CDR1 SGHTA and CDR2 FQGNSA. CDR3 loop: CASSSEVDQPQHF.

The J gene is TRBJ2-7, the V gene TRBV29-1; with no DNA, the TCRdb D assignment of TRBD1 cannot be verified. Germline V CDR1 and CDR2: SQVTM, ANQGSEA. The CDR3 runs to 12 residues. The CDR3 is CSAGGGSYEQYF.

The chain's CDR3 is CASALGAETQYF. The chain has TRBV19 and TRBJ2-5. This CDR3 comprises 12 residues. CDR1 is LNHDA and CDR2 is SQIVND in the germline V gene (reference sequence).

The genes are TRBV30 and TRBJ1-1; checking the TCRdb D call of TRBD1 is not possible without DNA. Germline lookup yields CDR1 GTSNPN and CDR2 SVGIG (reference sequence). CDR3 length equals 15 residues. The CDR3 reads CAWSRPDGGRAEAFF.

The V and J genes are TRBV28 and TRBJ2-1; as DNA is missing, the TRBD2 call by TCRdb cannot be tested. Germline assignment: CDR1 MDHEN and CDR2 SYDVKM. The CDR3 spans 17 residues. The CDR3 reads CASSLTSGAPSYNEQFF.

This chain connects TRBV4-3 to TRBJ2-3; TCRdb's D call, TRBD1, is unchecked because there is no DNA. This CDR3 has 16 residues. CDR1 and CDR2 from the germline V gene are LGHNA and YSLEER. The CDR3 loop is CASSLNPQGGTDTQYF.

V gene TRBV6-1 combines with J gene TRBJ1-5; TCRdb selects TRBD1, and the lack of DNA leaves this call unchecked. Looked up from germline, CDR1 is MNHNS and CDR2 is SASEGT. The CDR3 covers 15 residues. Here the CDR3 reads CASSIQAPGTEPQHF.

The chain is built from TRBV3-1 and TRBJ2-1; no DNA is available, so the TRBD2 call from TCRdb remains unchecked. The germline V gene has CDR1 LGHDT and CDR2 YNNKEL (reference sequence). This CDR3 spans 15 amino acids. The CDR3: CASSSRDSEHNEQFF.

This sequence joins TRBV24-1 and TRBJ1-2. The CDR3 is 15 residues long. The germline V gene encodes CDR1 KGHDR and CDR2 SFDVKD. The CDR3 is CATSGSSLANYGYTF.

This chain joins TRBV5-1 and TRBJ2-2; the D call of TRBD2 rests on TCRdb alone, since no DNA is present to check it. Germline CDR1 is SGHRS and CDR2 is YFSETQ. The CDR3 extends over 15 amino acids. CDR3: CASSQGLAGAGELFF.

This rearrangement joins TRBV18 to TRBJ1-5. The length of the CDR3 is 15 residues. Germline lookup yields CDR1 KGHSH and CDR2 LQKENI. The CDR3 region is CASSPTGDSNQPQHF.

CDR3 in amino acids: CASSSGTISTDTQYF. V is TRBV7-6 and J is TRBJ2-3; checking the TCRdb D call of TRBD1 is not possible without DNA. In germline, CDR1 is SGHVS, CDR2 FNYEAQ. CDR3 length: 15 amino acids.

The genes are TRBV7-8 and TRBJ2-1; the D gene TCRdb calls, TRBD1, cannot be checked with no DNA. CDR3 size: 12 residues. Germline CDR1 reads SGHVS; CDR2 reads FQNEAQ. The CDR3 sequence: CASSHGQGEQFF.

This chain links TRBV20-1 with TRBJ2-3; TCRdb picks TRBD2, but there is no DNA to check that call. The CDR3 loop spans 17 amino acids. Germline V gene sequence: CDR1 DFQATT, CDR2 SNEGSKA (reference sequence). The chain's CDR3 is CSASLGPSGGGIDTQYF.

The chain links TRBV9 to TRBJ2-7; TCRdb's D call, TRBD1, is unchecked because there is no DNA. In germline, CDR1 is SGDLS, CDR2 YYNGEE. The CDR3 covers 15 residues. CDR3 amino acids: CASSMGQGAAYEQYF.

The chain uses TRBV20-1 and TRBJ2-7; the D gene TCRdb calls, TRBD2, cannot be checked with no DNA. CDR1 is DFQATT, CDR2 SNEGSKA, per germline (reference sequence). This CDR3 has 16 residues. CDR3 sequence reads: CSAQPGTSGSNYEQYF.

The chain uses TRBV7-9 and TRBJ2-4; TCRdb proposes TRBD1, but this gene call is untestable without DNA. The CDR3 length is 14 residues. Germline V gene data show CDR1 as SEHNR and CDR2 as FQNEAQ (reference sequence). CDR3 protein: CASSLRQGGNIQYF.

The chain is built from TRBV7-9 and TRBJ2-7; TCRdb calls TRBD2, which cannot be checked without DNA. Germline CDR1 and CDR2: SEHNR and FQNEAQ (reference sequence). The CDR3 consists of 15 residues. CDR3 in amino acids: CASSSLRDGFYEQYF. The full variable domain, completed using reference TRBV7-9 and TRBJ2-7, is DTGVSQNPRHKITKRGQNVTFRCDPISEHNRLYWYRQTLGQGPEFLTYFQNEAQLEKSRLLSDRFSAERPKGSFSTLEIQRTEQGDSAMYLCASSSLRDGFYEQYFGPGTRLTVT.

The J gene is TRBJ1-1, the V gene TRBV5-1; the TCRdb D gene call, TRBD1, has no DNA to confirm it. Germline V gives CDR1 SGHRS, CDR2 YFSETQ. The CDR3 has 16 amino acids. Here the CDR3 reads CASSLAEFGQNTEAFF. The entire variable domain, with the rest obtained from reference TRBV5-1 and TRBJ1-1, is as follows: KAGVTQTPRYLIKTRGQQVTLSCSPISGHRSVSWYQQTPGQGLQFLFEYFSETQRNKGNFPGRFSGRQFSNSRSEMNVSTLELGDSALYLCASSLAEFGQNTEAFFGQGTRLTVV.

The chain has TRBV6-5 and TRBJ2-2; the TCRdb call, TRBD1, lacks DNA for checking. The CDR3 has 17 amino acids. Germline V lookup: CDR1 MNHEY, CDR2 SVGAGI. CDR3 amino acids: CASSYPSGGKGTGELFF.

The chain recombines TRBV7-2 with TRBJ2-6. The germline gives CDR1 SGHTA, CDR2 FQGNSA. The CDR3 loop spans 15 amino acids. The CDR3 region is CASSLRGGGANVLTF.

V is TRBV20-1 and J is TRBJ1-4. The CDR3 has 13 residues. Germline V gene sequence: CDR1 DFQATT, CDR2 SNEGSKA (reference sequence). Here the CDR3 reads CSARGRYNEKLFF.

The CDR3 here is CASSLGGPGTYEQYF. The chain combines TRBV5-1 with TRBJ2-7; TCRdb lists TRBD1, though no DNA is available to test this call. The CDR3 contains 15 residues. Germline CDR1 reads SGHRS; CDR2 reads YFSETQ. The full variable domain, with the rest looked up from reference TRBV5-1 and TRBJ2-7, is KAGVTQTPRYLIKTRGQQVTLSCSPISGHRSVSWYQQTPGQGLQFLFEYFSETQRNKGNFPGRFSGRQFSNSRSEMNVSTLELGDSALYLCASSLGGPGTYEQYFGPGTRLTVT.

This sequence joins TRBV21-1 and TRBJ1-2; the D gene TCRdb calls, TRBD1, cannot be checked with no DNA. TRBV21-1 is classified as a pseudogene. The CDR3 length is 13 residues. The CDR3 here is CASPGDALYGYTF.

The V gene is TRBV7-3, the J gene TRBJ2-3; checking the TCRdb D call of TRBD1 is not possible without DNA. Germline V gene data show CDR1 as SGHTA and CDR2 as FQGTGA. The CDR3 covers 14 residues. The CDR3 spells CASSLGTGLDTQYF.

The chain has TRBV4-3 and TRBJ2-4; TCRdb picks TRBD2, but there is no DNA to check that call. CDR3 length: 15 amino acids. Germline V gene lookup returns CDR1 LGHNA and CDR2 YSLEER. This CDR3 reads CASSQDAGVGNIQYF.

The chain carries TRBV20-1 and TRBJ2-5; the TCRdb D gene call, TRBD1, has no DNA to confirm it. The CDR3 totals 13 residues. CDR1 and CDR2 (germline): DFQATT, SNEGSKA (reference sequence). This CDR3 reads CSAGGTGGETQYF.

The chain carries TRBV5-1 and TRBJ1-1. Germline V gene data show CDR1 as SGHRS and CDR2 as YFSETQ. The CDR3 extends over 13 amino acids. CDR3 protein: CASGDLGNTEAFF.

The chain uses TRBV7-2 and TRBJ2-7; the TCRdb call, TRBD1, lacks DNA for checking. The CDR3 runs 15 residues. Germline values: CDR1 SGHTA, CDR2 FQGNSA. The CDR3: CASSLYPTESYEQYF. Complete variable domain (other parts from reference TRBV7-2 and TRBJ2-7): GAGVSQSPSNKVTEKGKDVELRCDPISGHTALYWYRQSLGQGLEFLIYFQGNSAPDKSGLPSDRFSAERTGGSVSTLTIQRTQQEDSAVYLCASSLYPTESYEQYFGPGTRLTVT.

The chain joins TRBV7-9 to TRBJ2-7. The CDR3 runs 12 residues. Germline V lookup: CDR1 SEHNR, CDR2 FQNEAQ (reference sequence). This chain's CDR3 is CASSLTSTEQYF.

The chain employs TRBV12-3 or TRBV12-4 and TRBJ2-1; the D gene TCRdb calls, TRBD2, cannot be checked with no DNA. The CDR3 totals 14 residues. CDR3 amino acids: CASSTHSGRALQFF.